This T cell receptor beta chain was obtained from a study of blood T cell repertoires in COVID-19. Original processing notes: How many nucleated cells were present was estimated from reference gene primer amplification. Repertoires were generated with immunoSEQ multiplex PCR, while TCRdb's copy carries only in-frame clones and drops some. V and J calls and clone size are copied from that table; D and trimming were computed from the DNA. Among more than 400,000 clones, about 90% were seen once, and the ten largest hold around 0.6%. Those enrolled, adults aged about 18 to 95 years, came from under 25 US areas. Cohorts were based on clinical histories the participants reported. The recovered donors of Cohort 3 showed two negative PCRs, clearance, or symptom resolution. Per the germline V gene, CDR1 is SEHNR and CDR2 is FQNEAQ (reference sequence). The CDR3 extends over 15 amino acids. The germline V and J ends were trimmed by 3 bases and 4 bases, with 12 bases remaining between them.

The source material was PBMCs or T cells enriched from blood (not recorded which). The chain has TRBV7-9 and TRBJ2-2, with a possible D match to TRBD1 (6 bases). This TCR derives from a man aged 18 to 35 who had recovered from COVID-19. This CDR3 reads CASSFGTTVTGELFF. As DNA, the CDR3 is TGTGCCAGCAGCTTTGGGACAACCGTCACCGGGGAGCTGTTTTTT.